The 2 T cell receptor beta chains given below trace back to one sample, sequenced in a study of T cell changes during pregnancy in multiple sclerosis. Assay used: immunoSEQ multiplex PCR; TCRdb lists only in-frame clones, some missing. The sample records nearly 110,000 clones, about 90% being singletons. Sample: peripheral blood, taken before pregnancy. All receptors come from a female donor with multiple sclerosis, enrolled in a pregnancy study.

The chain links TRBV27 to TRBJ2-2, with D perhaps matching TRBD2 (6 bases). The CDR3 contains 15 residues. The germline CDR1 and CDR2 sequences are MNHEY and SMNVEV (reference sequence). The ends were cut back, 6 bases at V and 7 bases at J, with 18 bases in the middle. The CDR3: CASRPTGAANGELFF. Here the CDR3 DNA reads TGTGCCAGCAGGCCCACGGGAGCGGCAAACGGGGAGCTGTTTTTT.

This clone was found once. CDR3 in DNA: TGTGCCTGGGGGGGGAGACAGGGGCTCAGTGGCTACACCTTC. It specifies CAWGGRQGLSGYTF. The V and J genes are TRBV30 and TRBJ1-2; 8 bases align to TRBD1. Germline lookup yields CDR1 GTSNPN and CDR2 SVGIG (reference sequence). The CDR3 loop spans 14 amino acids. V dropped 5 bases and J dropped 7; count of bases not matched to a gene: 12.